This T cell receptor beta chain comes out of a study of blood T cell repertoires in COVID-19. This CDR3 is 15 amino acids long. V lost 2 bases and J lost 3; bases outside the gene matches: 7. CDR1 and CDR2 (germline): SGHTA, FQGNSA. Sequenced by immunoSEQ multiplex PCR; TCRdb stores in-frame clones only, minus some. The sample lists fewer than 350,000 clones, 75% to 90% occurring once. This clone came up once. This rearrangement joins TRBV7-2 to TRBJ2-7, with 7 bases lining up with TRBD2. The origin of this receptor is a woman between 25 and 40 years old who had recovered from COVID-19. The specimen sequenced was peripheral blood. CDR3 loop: CASSLRGELGYEQYF. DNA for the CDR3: TGTGCCAGCAGCTTACGGGGGGAACTCGGCTACGAGCAGTACTTC.